Each of the 25 T cell receptor beta chains below was sequenced from the same sample in a study of blood T cells in healthy people across ages. Using a J-beta primer mix together with a sample-barcoded 5' primer, a second PCR was run for roughly 7 to 11 cycles. TCRdb re-called the 5' RACE reads through MiXCR, storing one row per CDR3 protein. The sample shows fewer than 2 million distinct CDR3 sequences, about 39% of them seen only once. Sequenced input: blood. The receptors here all came from a human donor in good health.

The chain joins TRBV29-1 to TRBJ2-1; no clear D gene. This CDR3 contains 12 residues. CDR1 SQVTM and CDR2 ANQGSEA come from the germline V gene. Between the trimmed V and J ends, which lost 2 bases and 7 bases, there was a span of 9 bases. The CDR3 is CSVEFLANEQFF. CDR3 sequence (DNA): TGCAGCGTTGAATTTTTGGCAAATGAGCAGTTCTTC.

The chain combines TRBV5-5 with TRBJ1-6, with TRBD1 identical over 11 bases. From germline, CDR1 is SGHKS and CDR2 YYEKEE (reference sequence). The CDR3 totals 14 residues. V was pared by 4 bases and J by 9 bases, with 3 bases of the junction left unmatched. The CDR3 bases are TGTGCCAGCAGCCGGGACAGGGGGAGTTCACCCCTCCACTTT. Translation gives CASSRDRGSSPLHF. The variable domain in full, with the rest retrieved from reference TRBV5-5 and TRBJ1-6, is DAGVTQSPTHLIKTRGQQVTLRCSPISGHKSVSWYQQVLGQGPQFIFQYYEKEERGRGNFPDRFSARQFPNYSSELNVNALLLGDSALYLCASSRDRGSSPLHFGNGTRLTVT.

The J gene is TRBJ2-7, the V gene TRBV5-5; unclear D gene. V gave up 2 bases and J gave up 4 bases, with 10 bases separating them. Germline V gives CDR1 SGHKS, CDR2 YYEKEE (reference sequence). There are 13 residues in the CDR3. The CDR3 protein is CASSFSWCYEQYF. In DNA, the CDR3 is TGTGCCAGCAGCTTCTCGTGGTGTTACGAGCAGTACTTC.

This clonotype was seen a few times. The chain combines TRBV14 with TRBJ1-1; tentative D call: TRBD1 (6 bases). The CDR3 has 16 residues. The V and J ends lost 4 bases and 0 bases respectively, with 15 bases between them. The germline V gene encodes CDR1 SGHDN and CDR2 FVKESK. The CDR3 DNA follows: TGTGCCAGCAGCCGCCCCGAGGACAGTATGAACACTGAAGCTTTCTTT. This sequence encodes CASSRPEDSMNTEAFF.

The genes are TRBV5-1 and TRBJ1-2, with 8 bases aligning to TRBD1. The germline V gene encodes CDR1 SGHRS and CDR2 YFSETQ. V shed 6 bases and J 7 bases; nucleotides not matched to a gene: 8. The CDR3 covers 13 residues. The CDR3 sequence: CASTTQGARGYTF. The CDR3 DNA sequence: TGCGCCAGCACTACCCAGGGGGCGCGTGGCTACACCTTC. The full variable domain, its missing parts supplied by reference TRBV5-1 and TRBJ1-2, is KAGVTQTPRYLIKTRGQQVTLSCSPISGHRSVSWYQQTPGQGLQFLFEYFSETQRNKGNFPGRFSGRQFSNSRSEMNVSTLELGDSALYLCASTTQGARGYTFGSGTRLTVV.

This clonotype was counted many times. The chain combines TRBV5-1 with TRBJ2-1; the match to TRBD2 covers 9 bases. The CDR3 sequence is 16 residues long. CDR1 is SGHRS and CDR2 is YFSETQ in the germline V gene. The J segment lost 5 bases and the V segment lost 0 bases, leaving 6 bases of the junction unmatched. The CDR3 region has the DNA TGCGCCAGCAGCTTGGTTCGTAGCGGGGGCCACAATGAGCAGTTCTTC. Amino acid sequence: CASSLVRSGGHNEQFF.

This clonotype was detected only a few times. The V gene is TRBV25-1, the J gene TRBJ2-1, with 11 bases matching TRBD2. V trimming: 3 bases; J trimming: 6 bases; junction bases outside the gene matches: 4. Per the germline V gene, CDR1 is MGHDK and CDR2 is SYGVNS. The length of the CDR3 is 15 residues. The CDR3 nucleotides are TGTGCCAGCAGTGATTATAGCGGGGGGGCCAATGAGCAGTTCTTC. Protein product: CASSDYSGGANEQFF.

The chain employs TRBV7-2 and TRBJ1-1; D is perhaps TRBD1 (5 bases). Deletions cut 0 bases from V and 1 base from J, with 15 bases between. The CDR3 has 17 residues. Per germline, CDR1 SGHTA and CDR2 FQGNSA. This CDR3 reads CTSSLAPTGQPNTEAFF. In nucleotides, the CDR3 is TGTACCAGCAGCTTAGCTCCTACCGGACAACCGAACACTGAAGCTTTCTTT.

In this sample, this clonotype turned up a few times. The chain is built from TRBV10-3 and TRBJ1-4; 12 nucleotides agree with TRBD1. There are 13 residues in the CDR3. Germline-derived CDR1 and CDR2 are ENHRY and SYGVKD. The V and J ends lost 8 bases and 6 bases, in that order; junction bases with no gene match: 1. The CDR3 spells CAIGDRGHEKLFF. DNA of the CDR3: TGTGCCATCGGGGACAGGGGGCATGAAAAACTGTTTTTT.

The chain combines TRBV5-1 with TRBJ2-7; 7 nucleotides align to TRBD1. V was pared by 4 bases and J by 3 bases, with 13 bases of the junction left unmatched. The CDR3 has 16 amino acids. The germline V gene encodes CDR1 SGHRS and CDR2 YFSETQ. CDR3 amino acids: CASSPGARQGLYEQYF. The DNA of the CDR3 is TGCGCCAGCAGCCCCGGGGCGAGACAGGGCCTCTACGAGCAGTACTTC.

In this sample, this clonotype turned up many times. The rearrangement uses TRBV7-2 and TRBJ2-1; D call uncertain. V lost 4 bases and J lost 1, with 11 bases in between. This CDR3 contains 15 residues. Germline CDR1 SGHTA, CDR2 FQGNSA. CDR3 sequence (DNA): TGTGCCAGCAGCTACTCAAGTAGTTCCTACAATGAGCAGTTCTTC. Translated, it gives CASSYSSSSYNEQFF.

The V and J genes are TRBV7-3 and TRBJ1-1; D ambiguous. V lost 1 base and J lost 6, with 15 bases in between. Per the germline V gene, CDR1 is SGHTA and CDR2 is FQGTGA. This CDR3 is 15 amino acids long. CDR3 in DNA: TGTGCCAGCAGCTTAAACGGACCGGGGATAGCTGAAGCTTTCTTT. It codes for CASSLNGPGIAEAFF.

The chain has TRBV27 and TRBJ1-1; no reliable D call. V shed 2 bases and J shed 3 bases, with 10 bases lying between them. This CDR3 has 14 residues. Germline lookup yields CDR1 MNHEY and CDR2 SMNVEV (reference sequence). The CDR3 loop is CASSLRSEDTEAFF. CDR3 DNA sequence: TGTGCCAGCAGTTTACGATCTGAGGACACTGAAGCTTTCTTT.

The chain uses TRBV7-2 and TRBJ2-2, with TRBD2 matching 9 bases. This CDR3 is built from 17 residues. CDR1 SGHTA and CDR2 FQGNSA come from the germline V gene. With 2 bases clipped from V and 4 bases from J, the junction kept 8 bases outside the gene matches. The CDR3 is CASSLNGGGAVTGELFF. The CDR3 region has the DNA TGTGCCAGCAGCTTAAACGGCGGGGGGGCGGTCACCGGGGAGCTGTTTTTT. Full variable domain (outside the CDR3, taken from reference TRBV7-2 and TRBJ2-2): GAGVSQSPSNKVTEKGKDVELRCDPISGHTALYWYRQSLGQGLEFLIYFQGNSAPDKSGLPSDRFSAERTGGSVSTLTIQRTQQEDSAVYLCASSLNGGGAVTGELFFGEGSRLTVL.

The genes are TRBV7-9 and TRBJ1-2; 7 bases align to TRBD1. The length of the CDR3 is 14 residues. Looked up from germline, CDR1 is SEHNR and CDR2 is FQNEAQ (reference sequence). J lost 8 bases, V lost 5 bases, and 11 bases had no gene match. In DNA, the CDR3 is TGTGCCAGCAGCGAGGCCACAGGGGTCAGCGGCTACACCTTC. This sequence encodes CASSEATGVSGYTF.

The chain recombines TRBV25-1 with TRBJ1-6, with 7 bases aligning to TRBD1. J lost 3 bases, V lost 1 base, and 9 bases had no gene match. Germline V CDR1 and CDR2: MGHDK, SYGVNS. This CDR3 is built from 18 residues. CDR3 coding DNA: TGTGCCAGCAGTGAATCTTTCGAAGGGGGCGGCTATAATTCACCCCTCCACTTT. Residues: CASSESFEGGGYNSPLHF.

Only a few counts were recorded for this clonotype. The J gene is TRBJ2-3, the V gene TRBV9; possible D gene TRBD1, 6 bases. Trimming cost V 2 bases and J 4 bases, with 14 bases left between them. The CDR3 covers 15 residues. Germline loops: CDR1 SGDLS, CDR2 YYNGEE. This chain's CDR3 is CASSVGGAFADTQYF. In nucleotides, the CDR3 is TGTGCCAGCAGCGTTGGGGGCGCGTTTGCAGATACGCAGTATTTT.

This clonotype was observed a single time. The chain has TRBV12-3 or TRBV12-4 and TRBJ1-1; TRBD1 is a possible D gene (5 bases). The CDR3 sequence is 17 residues long. V shed 8 bases and J shed 6 bases, with 28 bases lying between them. In DNA form, the CDR3 reads TGTGCCAGCCGGGACTCCTTAGTTCGGCCCATGACGTCTGAAGCTTTCTTT. Encoded protein: CASRDSLVRPMTSEAFF.

This clonotype occurred a few times. J is TRBJ2-6 and V is TRBV4-2; 10 bases are a match to TRBD1. Germline loops: CDR1 LGHNA, CDR2 YNFKEQ. The CDR3 loop spans 19 amino acids. The ends lost 4 bases at V and 2 bases at J; junction bases unmatched: 11. The CDR3 nucleotides read TGTGCCAGCAGCCTACGCCAGGACAGGGGGAGGGCTGGGGCCAACGTCCTGACTTTC. Translation gives CASSLRQDRGRAGANVLTF.

The chain couples TRBV29-1 to TRBJ2-7, with 9 bases that match TRBD1. This CDR3 has 14 amino acids. Trimming took 3 bases from V and 2 from J; bases not matched to a gene: 5. CDR1 SQVTM and CDR2 ANQGSEA come from the germline V gene. In DNA form, the CDR3 reads TGCAGCGTTGAGAGGGGGACAGGGCCCTACGAGCAGTACTTC. This gives the protein CSVERGTGPYEQYF.

The V gene is TRBV29-1, the J gene TRBJ2-5; 7 bases map to TRBD2. V dropped 3 bases and J dropped 5; count of bases not matched to a gene: 18. Germline assignment: CDR1 SQVTM and CDR2 ANQGSEA. This CDR3 comprises 17 residues. The CDR3: CSVDGTTNPTSGETQYF. The CDR3 DNA reads as TGCAGCGTTGATGGGACTACGAATCCAACAAGTGGGGAGACCCAGTACTTC.

The J gene is TRBJ2-7, the V gene TRBV10-3; no definite D call. Germline CDR1 is ENHRY and CDR2 is SYGVKD. The ends were cut back, 0 bases at V and 4 bases at J, with 7 bases in the middle. CDR3 length: 13 amino acids. The CDR3 nucleotides are TGTGCCATCAGTGAGTCGGCGGCTTACGAGCAGTACTTC. Translating gives CAISESAAYEQYF.

Here the CDR3 DNA reads TGTGCCACCAGCAGAGCCCGGCTGACTGAGCAGTACTTC. Translation: CATSRARLTEQYF. This chain uses TRBV15 with TRBJ2-7; D call uncertain. The germline V gene has CDR1 LNHNV and CDR2 YYDKDF (reference sequence). CDR3 length equals 13 residues. Trimming left V 1 base short and J 7 bases short, with 11 bases between.

The rearrangement uses TRBV5-1 and TRBJ2-3; D perhaps matches TRBD2 (5 bases). The CDR3 length is 16 residues. Germline V lookup: CDR1 SGHRS, CDR2 YFSETQ. Trimming removed 4 bases at V and 2 bases at J, with 17 bases between. The CDR3 bases are TGCGCCAGCAGCGGGGATCCCGGGATTTACACAGATACGCAGTATTTT. Translation: CASSGDPGIYTDTQYF.

There are a few counts of this clonotype. V is TRBV5-1 and J is TRBJ2-2; D ambiguous. Germline V CDR1 and CDR2: SGHRS, YFSETQ. Trimming took off 1 base at V and 0 bases at J, with 7 bases between the two ends. The CDR3 totals 15 residues. In nucleotides, the CDR3 is TGCGCCAGCAGCTTGCTAGAACCGAACACCGGGGAGCTGTTTTTT. It yields the protein CASSLLEPNTGELFF.